This T cell receptor beta chain appears in the sequencing data of a study of T cells after yellow fever vaccination. Points from the study as a whole: Once the booster was given, most primary-vaccination clones reappeared, at around 95% for CD4 and around 90% for CD8.

By 5'RACE template switching, TCR cDNA was produced, with a universal primer site and UMIs added in the process. MiXCR, applied by TCRdb to the 5' RACE reads, yields one record per CDR3 protein. The sample has approximately 580,000 distinct CDR3 sequences; around 17% are singletons. Points on this clonotype: Its antigen is not identified.

This CDR3 is built from 13 residues. Trimming removed 4 bases from V and 8 bases from J, with 14 bases in between. CDR1 is SQVTM and CDR2 is ANQGSEA in the germline V gene. The V and J genes are TRBV29-1 and TRBJ1-4; weak D call: TRBD1 (6 bases). The sequenced sample was PBMCs, obtained 4 to 5 days after the first yellow fever vaccination. This receptor was obtained from a man younger than 35 who received the YFV17D yellow fever vaccine. CDR3 nucleotide sequence: TGCAGCGTTGGCGGGGGCTTGGGGGAAAAACTGTTTTTT. As protein: CSVGGGLGEKLFF.